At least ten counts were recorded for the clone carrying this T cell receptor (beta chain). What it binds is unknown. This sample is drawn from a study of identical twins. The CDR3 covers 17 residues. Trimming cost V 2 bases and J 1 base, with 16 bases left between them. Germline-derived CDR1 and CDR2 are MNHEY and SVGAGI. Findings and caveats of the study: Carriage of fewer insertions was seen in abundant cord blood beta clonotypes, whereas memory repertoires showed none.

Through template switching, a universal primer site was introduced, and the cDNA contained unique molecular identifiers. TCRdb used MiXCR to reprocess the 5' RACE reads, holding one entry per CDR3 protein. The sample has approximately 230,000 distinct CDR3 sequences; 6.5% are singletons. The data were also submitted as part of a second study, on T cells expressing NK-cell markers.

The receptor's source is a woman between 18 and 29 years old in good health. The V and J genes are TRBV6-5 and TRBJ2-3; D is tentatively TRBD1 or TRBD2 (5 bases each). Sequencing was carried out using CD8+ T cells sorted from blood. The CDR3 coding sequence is TGTGCCAGCAGTTACGCCCGGGACCTTGGGGGCACAGATACGCAGTATTTT. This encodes CASSYARDLGGTDTQYF.